Below, 21 T cell receptor beta chains from the same sample are listed, as sequenced in a study of blood T cell repertoires in COVID-19 (dated by TCRdb to about 2020). Receptors were amplified or captured by the immunoSEQ multiplex PCR assay. TCRdb took this table from immuneACCESS and kept in-frame rearrangements with V and J called. Such tables lack part of the clones; where checked against another copy, unresolved V genes explain under half of the gap, and the rest is unexplained. For this sample the table gives about 14,000 clones, of which roughly 90% were detected only once. The leading ten clones occupy 3% to 4% of the sample. Sequencing used peripheral blood. These TCRs come from a human donor in a cohort sampled during active COVID-19.

The genes are TRBV5-4 and TRBJ2-7; 7 bases fit TRBD2. The CDR3 runs to 13 residues. The ends lost 4 bases at V and 7 bases at J; junction bases unmatched: 8. The germline gives CDR1 SGHNT, CDR2 YYREEE (reference sequence). The CDR3 DNA reads TGTGCCAGCAGCCTCGAGCGGGGAGGGGAGCAGTACTTC. It encodes CASSLERGGEQYF.

V gene TRBV2 combines with J gene TRBJ2-3, with 10 positions matching TRBD1. Per germline, CDR1 SNHLY and CDR2 FYNNEI. The CDR3 totals 15 residues. The J segment lost 3 bases and the V segment lost 6 bases, leaving 6 bases of the junction unmatched. The CDR3 DNA follows: TGTGCCAGCAGGGGGGGACAGGGGAATACAGATACGCAGTATTTT. Its translation: CASRGGQGNTDTQYF.

This clone was observed a single time. V and J are TRBV3-1 (or the pseudogene TRBV3-2) and TRBJ2-7, with D perhaps TRBD1 (5 bases). Deletions cut 5 bases from V and 6 bases from J, with 23 bases between. The germline gives CDR1 LGHDT, CDR2 YNNKEL (reference sequence). The CDR3 runs 16 residues. CDR3 sequence (DNA): TGTGCCAGCAGCTCAGAGGTACGACAGCGTGCAGGCGAGCAGTACTTC. The encoded protein is CASSSEVRQRAGEQYF.

This chain uses TRBV5-1 with TRBJ1-1; possible D gene TRBD1, 6 bases. The CDR3 has 15 amino acids. Germline V CDR1 and CDR2: SGHRS, YFSETQ. Trimming pared 4 bases from V and 4 bases from J, leaving 17 bases between. The CDR3 reads CASSPRTDVSTEAFF. The DNA of the CDR3 is TGCGCCAGCAGCCCACGGACAGACGTGAGCACTGAAGCTTTCTTT.

The chain uses TRBV2 and TRBJ1-2, with D possibly TRBD1 on 5 matching bases. CDR1 and CDR2 (germline): SNHLY, FYNNEI. The CDR3 runs 15 residues. Trimming cost V 5 bases and J 4 bases, with 17 bases left between them. The DNA of the CDR3 is TGTGCCAGCAGTTTCCCCTGGGGCTCCACCTATGGCTACACCTTC. Residues: CASSFPWGSTYGYTF. Drawing the rest from reference TRBV2 and TRBJ1-2, the complete variable domain is EPEVTQTPSHQVTQMGQEVILRCVPISNHLYFYWYRQILGQKVEFLVSFYNNEISEKSEIFDDQFSVERPDGSNFTLKIRSTKLEDSAMYFCASSFPWGSTYGYTFGSGTRLTVV.

The chain combines TRBV5-4 with TRBJ1-2, with no clear D. With 1 base removed from V and 7 bases from J, the gap between germline ends came to 14 bases. There are 14 residues in the CDR3. From germline, CDR1 is SGHNT and CDR2 YYREEE (reference sequence). The CDR3 region is CASSLIESGSGYTF. In DNA form, the CDR3 reads TGTGCCAGCAGCTTGATAGAGAGCGGTAGTGGCTACACCTTC.

The V and J genes are TRBV5-1 and TRBJ1-5; weak D call: TRBD1 (5 bases). Trimming removed 1 base from V and 6 bases from J, with 8 bases in between. Germline CDR1 reads SGHRS; CDR2 reads YFSETQ. The CDR3 covers 13 residues. The CDR3 nucleotides are TGCGCCAGCAGCTTGTCGGGGGGTCAGCCCCAGCATTTT. This encodes CASSLSGGQPQHF.

This chain uses TRBV5-4 with TRBJ2-2; 9 bases are a match to TRBD2. This CDR3 is 18 amino acids long. The V and J ends lost 0 bases and 6 bases, in that order; junction bases with no gene match: 12. Germline-derived CDR1 and CDR2 are SGHNT and YYREEE (reference sequence). The CDR3 bases are TGTGCCAGCAGCTTGGAAGCGTCTAGCGGGATGATTTCCGGGGAGCTGTTTTTT. Residues: CASSLEASSGMISGELFF.

V usage is TRBV5-1 and J usage is TRBJ2-6, with D hard to call. The germline V gene has CDR1 SGHRS and CDR2 YFSETQ. The CDR3 contains 15 residues. V lost 0 bases, J lost 0 bases, and 4 bases lay in between. Written as DNA, the CDR3 is TGCGCCAGCAGCTTGGACGGCTCTGGGGCCAACGTCCTGACTTTC. Its translation: CASSLDGSGANVLTF.

The chain couples TRBV5-1 to TRBJ1-1, with D maybe TRBD1 (6 bases). Trimming took off 4 bases at V and 1 base at J, with 11 bases between the two ends. CDR1 is SGHRS and CDR2 is YFSETQ in the germline V gene. The CDR3 contains 14 residues. CDR3 nucleotide sequence: TGCGCCAGCAGCCTGGGCAGGGGGAACACTGAAGCTTTCTTT. It is translated as CASSLGRGNTEAFF.

This rearrangement joins TRBV29-1 to TRBJ1-3; D remains unclear. Germline CDR1 and CDR2: SQVTM and ANQGSEA. This CDR3 is built from 11 residues. V dropped 7 bases and J dropped 4 bases, with 8 bases sitting between them. Here the CDR3 DNA reads TGCAGCGGAGCTTCCGGAAACACCATATATTTT. Translated: CSGASGNTIYF.

This chain uses TRBV27 with TRBJ1-2; the D is unclear. This CDR3 comprises 14 residues. Germline CDR1 reads MNHEY; CDR2 reads SMNVEV (reference sequence). V dropped 4 bases and J dropped 6 bases, with 15 bases sitting between them. DNA of the CDR3: TGTGCCAGCAGTTCCCCGGGAGGATGGCATGGCTACACCTTC. Its translation is CASSSPGGWHGYTF.

The J gene is TRBJ1-1, the V gene TRBV18; D is perhaps TRBD1 (6 bases). Germline loops: CDR1 KGHSH, CDR2 LQKENI. The V end lost 5 bases, the J end lost 1 base, and 11 bases lay between the germline ends. The CDR3 runs to 14 residues. CDR3 DNA: TGTGCCAGCTCAGGGCAGGGGTCGAACACTGAAGCTTTCTTT. It translates to CASSGQGSNTEAFF.

The rearrangement joins TRBV5-1 to TRBJ1-1; D possibly corresponds to TRBD1 (6 bases). The CDR3 length is 15 residues. CDR1 is SGHRS and CDR2 is YFSETQ in the germline V gene. V shed 2 bases and J shed 3 bases, with 14 bases lying between them. CDR3 residues: CASSFGGARDTEAFF. The CDR3 DNA is TGCGCCAGCAGCTTCGGGGGGGCGCGGGACACTGAAGCTTTCTTT.

V is TRBV6-1 and J is TRBJ1-5, with D maybe TRBD1 (5 bases). The germline gives CDR1 MNHNS, CDR2 SASEGT. There are 14 residues in the CDR3. Trimming pared 1 base from V and 8 bases from J, leaving 12 bases between. CDR3 in amino acids: CASSEGRGMEPQHF. For the CDR3, the DNA is TGTGCCAGCAGTGAAGGGAGGGGTATGGAGCCCCAGCATTTT.

This chain joins TRBV3-1 (or the pseudogene TRBV3-2) and TRBJ2-1; a possible D gene is TRBD2 (5 bases). Trimming removed 3 bases from V and 7 bases from J, with 10 bases in between. In germline, CDR1 is LGHDT, CDR2 YNNKEL (reference sequence). This CDR3 has 13 amino acids. The CDR3 protein is CASSQREVNEQFF. The CDR3 DNA sequence: TGTGCCAGCAGCCAGAGGGAAGTGAATGAGCAGTTCTTC.

The chain recombines TRBV19 with TRBJ1-4; maybe TRBD1 (5 bases). The CDR3 extends over 15 amino acids. With 8 bases removed from V and 6 bases from J, the gap between germline ends came to 19 bases. CDR1 and CDR2 (germline): LNHDA, SQIVND (reference sequence). The CDR3 nucleotides are TGTGCCAGTCGACCCGGGCCCCGGGGGGATGAAAAACTGTTTTTT. As protein: CASRPGPRGDEKLFF.

The V and J genes are TRBV19 and TRBJ1-1; tentatively, D is TRBD1 (5 bases). The V and J ends lost 7 bases and 0 bases respectively, with 12 bases between them. Germline assignment: CDR1 LNHDA and CDR2 SQIVND (reference sequence). The CDR3 spans 14 residues. The CDR3, as DNA: TGTGCCAGTAATCTGCCGGGGGTGAACACTGAAGCTTTCTTT. Translation: CASNLPGVNTEAFF.

The rearrangement uses TRBV6-5 and TRBJ1-1; a weak D match, TRBD1 (5 bases). V was cut by 7 bases and J by 1 base, with 16 bases left in between. Germline V gene data show CDR1 as MNHEY and CDR2 as SVGAGI. The CDR3 extends over 15 amino acids. DNA for the CDR3: TGTGCCAGCAAACCGGCGGGGACGACGAACACTGAAGCTTTCTTT. Translation gives CASKPAGTTNTEAFF.

V usage is TRBV6-4 and J usage is TRBJ1-6; D gene ambiguous. The CDR3 contains 14 residues. Germline assignment: CDR1 MRHNA and CDR2 SNTAGT. V was trimmed by 2 bases and J by 10 bases, leaving 12 bases between them. The chain's CDR3 is CASSDPRGWSPLHF. DNA for the CDR3: TGTGCCAGCAGTGACCCTCGAGGGTGGTCACCCCTCCACTTT.

The genes are TRBV5-5 and TRBJ2-5; tentative D call: TRBD1 (6 bases). In germline, CDR1 is SGHKS, CDR2 YYEKEE (reference sequence). This CDR3 is built from 16 residues. The germline V and J ends were trimmed by 1 base and 5 bases, with 18 bases remaining between them. CDR3 coding DNA: TGTGCCAGCAGCTTGCAGCCAGGGGAGCTTGGGGAGACCCAGTACTTC. Encoded protein: CASSLQPGELGETQYF.